This T cell receptor (beta chain) was profiled in a study of CD8+ T cells in alopecia areata. Markers used for sorting pooled cutaneous lymph node cells were CD4, CD8alpha, NKG2D, NKG2ACE and others. From germline, CDR1 is NNHDY and CDR2 SYVADS. This CDR3 spans 14 amino acids. This clone was counted between two and nine times. Germline and genes: mouse. The CDR3 end falls 4 residues outside the read, so it is completed with the germline J gene. The authors extracted RNA and reverse transcribed it into cDNA as the sequencing template. Method: immunoSEQ multiplex PCR; TCRdb's copy keeps in-frame clones and lacks some. The sample has 270,000 or so clones, none seen only once.

V gene TRBV13-3 combines with J gene TRBJ1-1; D possibly corresponds to TRBD1 (5 bases). Material for sequencing was CD4+ T cells sorted from a lymph node. The TCR comes from a C3H/HeJ mouse with alopecia areata. This strain's MHC haplotype is H2-k. The DNA read from the CDR3 is TGTGCCAGCAGTCTGACTGGGGGGGGAAGA. Translating it yields CASSLTGGGR. The full CDR3 protein reads CASSLTGGGREVFF.